The source of this T cell receptor beta chain is a study of T and B cells in COVID-19 patients. Study summary: Peripheral blood came from COVID-19 patients with active infection or after recovery. The recovered cohort's median age was about 31 years, versus around 70 years in active infection.

Multiplex PCR with BIOMED2 TRB-A/B primer pools amplified TRB rearrangements. TCRdb re-called the multiplex PCR reads through MiXCR, storing one row per CDR3 protein. The sample has some 8,700 distinct CDR3 sequences; more than 25% are singletons. From its first to its last residue, the CDR3 has 10 amino acids. The germline CDR1 and CDR2 sequences are MNHEY and SMNVEV (reference sequence). Blood genomic DNA input for TRB amplification was roughly 250-550 ng. This clonotype was seen only once. This likely comes from a read error, as the CDR3 has no conserved phenylalanine or tryptophan at its end. No DNA is shown, since the ends of the CDR3 on it are uncertain; the CDR3 is the one TCRdb lists.

The sequenced sample was blood. The TCR originated in a human donor who had recovered from COVID-19. V gene TRBV27 combines with J gene TRBJ2-1. This chain's CDR3 is CASTTFLFQQ.